This T cell receptor beta chain derives from a study of blood T cell repertoires in COVID-19. About the study: The United States, Italy and Spain supplied acute and convalescent COVID-19 samples.

As processed by the authors: Estimates of nucleated cell counts were drawn from the amplification of reference gene primers. TCRdb's copy holds only in-frame clones and misses some; the assay was immunoSEQ multiplex PCR. The DNA was the basis for D and trimming; V, J and clone size are from that table. Altogether some 120,000 clones are present, 75% to 85% being singletons, with the ten largest covering approximately 7.9%. CDR3 length: 12 amino acids. The junction had 2 bases not matched to a gene; V was cut back by 6 bases and J by 6 bases. Per germline, CDR1 SNHLY and CDR2 FYNNEI. For this clone: The sample carries other DNA sequences with the same CDR3.

This receptor was taken from a man in his 70s with acute or convalescent COVID-19. The sequencing sample was made of peripheral blood. The chain links TRBV2 to TRBJ1-2, with 9 bases that match TRBD1. The CDR3 loop reads CASRDRGNGYTF. DNA for the CDR3: TGTGCCAGCAGAGACAGGGGGAATGGCTACACCTTC.